The 25 T cell receptor beta chains below come from one sample, sequenced in a study of blood T cell repertoires in COVID-19. TCRdb's table, derived via immunoSEQ multiplex PCR, lists solely in-frame clones and lacks some. The sample holds approximately 91,000 clones, under 90% seen once. The sequenced material came from peripheral blood. Receptor source: a human donor in a cohort sampled during active COVID-19.

This rearrangement joins TRBV3-1 (or the pseudogene TRBV3-2) to TRBJ2-1; TRBD2 matches at 9 bases. Germline V gene data show CDR1 as LGHDT and CDR2 as YNNKEL (reference sequence). Losses at the gene ends were 1 base for V and 4 bases for J; bases not matched to a gene: 5. This CDR3 region has 16 residues. Written as DNA, the CDR3 is TGTGCCAGCAGCCAAGTTCCTAGCGGGGCTTACAATGAGCAGTTCTTC. Its protein is CASSQVPSGAYNEQFF.

The chain employs TRBV28 and TRBJ2-7, with D perhaps TRBD1 (5 bases). Germline CDR1 reads MDHEN; CDR2 reads SYDVKM. Between the trimmed V and J ends, which lost 3 bases and 3 bases, there was a span of 15 bases. CDR3 length equals 15 residues. This CDR3 reads CASSLSRASFYEQYF. The CDR3 DNA reads as TGTGCCAGCAGTTTGTCCAGGGCCTCCTTCTACGAGCAGTACTTC.

The rearrangement links TRBV19 to TRBJ2-7, with TRBD1 matching over 8 bases. The CDR3 is 14 amino acids. The V and J ends lost 6 bases and 5 bases, in that order; junction bases with no gene match: 9. Per the germline V gene, CDR1 is LNHDA and CDR2 is SQIVND (reference sequence). The CDR3 nucleotides read TGTGCCAGTAGGAAGACAGGGGATACAGACGAGCAGTACTTC. The encoded protein is CASRKTGDTDEQYF.

V gene TRBV28 combines with J gene TRBJ2-7; 8 positions agree with TRBD1. CDR1 and CDR2 from the germline V gene are MDHEN and SYDVKM. The CDR3 sequence is 14 residues long. The V and J ends lost 4 bases and 3 bases, in that order; junction bases with no gene match: 5. In DNA form, the CDR3 reads TGTGCCAGCAGTTCCGGACAGGGAGGCTACGAGCAGTACTTC. It yields the protein CASSSGQGGYEQYF.

For the CDR3, the DNA is TGTGCCAGCAGCGTAGGCCAGGCCAATTCACCCCTCCACTTT. Translation gives CASSVGQANSPLHF. This chain links TRBV9 with TRBJ1-6; D uncertain. V was shortened by 0 bases and J by 7 bases, with 8 bases between the two germline ends. Germline V CDR1 and CDR2: SGDLS, YYNGEE. The CDR3 is 14 residues long.

This clone was observed a single time. This chain uses TRBV2 with TRBJ1-4; TRBD1 agrees at 7 bases. The junction had 4 bases not matched to a gene; V was cut back by 7 bases and J by 8 bases. Germline CDR1 is SNHLY and CDR2 is FYNNEI. This CDR3 spans 12 amino acids. This CDR3 is CASKGAAEKLFF. The CDR3, as DNA: TGTGCCAGCAAGGGGGCTGCGGAAAAACTGTTTTTT.

This clone was counted only a few times. The J gene is TRBJ2-5, the V gene TRBV6-5, with D tentatively TRBD1 (6 bases). Trimming left V 0 bases short and J 5 bases short, with 13 bases between. This CDR3 comprises 15 residues. Germline-derived CDR1 and CDR2 are MNHEY and SVGAGI. The CDR3 DNA is TGTGCCAGCAGTTACTCGAACAGGGTGGGTGAGACCCAGTACTTC. It yields the protein CASSYSNRVGETQYF.

This clone was observed once. The chain recombines TRBV5-5 with TRBJ2-7, with 8 bases aligning to TRBD1. Looked up from germline, CDR1 is SGHKS and CDR2 is YYEKEE (reference sequence). V shed 3 bases, J shed 5 bases, and the junction held 10 bases outside the gene matches. The CDR3 is made up of 15 amino acids. The CDR3, as DNA: TGTGCCAGCAGCTCCACCGGGACAGGAACCGACGAGCAGTACTTC. This translates into CASSSTGTGTDEQYF.

The chain is built from TRBV27 and TRBJ1-5; 7 bases match TRBD1. Per germline, CDR1 MNHEY and CDR2 SMNVEV (reference sequence). CDR3 length: 17 amino acids. V dropped 2 bases and J dropped 0; count of bases not matched to a gene: 7. CDR3 sequence reads: CASSLTRGAYSNQPQHF. CDR3 DNA sequence: TGTGCCAGCAGTTTAACCAGGGGGGCCTATAGCAATCAGCCCCAGCATTTT.

The V call is TRBV27, the J call TRBJ1-2; D ambiguous. The germline V gene has CDR1 MNHEY and CDR2 SMNVEV (reference sequence). The length of the CDR3 is 16 residues. Trimming stripped 5 bases from V and 7 bases from J, with 23 bases between. CDR3 sequence reads: CASSRRGDGVRGGYTF. The CDR3 DNA is TGTGCCAGCAGTCGCCGGGGAGATGGGGTTCGGGGTGGCTACACCTTC.

V is TRBV6-1 and J is TRBJ1-5, with 9 bases fitting TRBD1. V was clipped by 4 bases and J by 6 bases; unmatched bases: 10. The CDR3 is 16 amino acids. CDR1 is MNHNS, CDR2 SASEGT, per germline. For the CDR3, the DNA is TGTGCCAGCAGTGGCCGGGACAGGGTTTCCAGTCAGCCCCAGCATTTT. Its protein product is CASSGRDRVSSQPQHF.

This clone came up once. The chain carries TRBV28 and TRBJ1-5; D unresolved. From germline, CDR1 is MDHEN and CDR2 SYDVKM. Trimming left V 8 bases short and J 3 bases short, with 8 bases between. This CDR3 has 12 amino acids. In DNA, the CDR3 is TGTGCCAGCTGGCGGGCCAATCAGCCCCAGCATTTT. Its protein is CASWRANQPQHF.

This clone came up once. V is TRBV4-1 and J is TRBJ2-4, with D uncertain. CDR3 length: 15 residues. The germline V gene has CDR1 MGHRA and CDR2 YSYEKL. Trimming pared 2 bases from V and 0 bases from J, leaving 8 bases between. DNA for the CDR3: TGCGCCAGCAGCCAATCGGAGCTAGCCAAAAACATTCAGTACTTC. This sequence encodes CASSQSELAKNIQYF.

The genes are TRBV28 and TRBJ2-1; 7 bases fit TRBD2. This CDR3 has 12 residues. Germline loops: CDR1 MDHEN, CDR2 SYDVKM. The V segment lost 5 bases and the J segment 14 bases; nucleotides outside the gene matches: 9. The CDR3 nucleotides read TGTGCCAGCAGTCCATATGGGAGGGGAAAGTTCTTC. It codes for CASSPYGRGKFF.

In the case of this clone: This same CDR3 is encoded by further DNA sequences in the sample. The chain is built from TRBV28 and TRBJ2-7; TRBD2 aligns across 9 bases. Unmatched junction bases numbered 8, after V lost 3 bases and J lost 5 bases. The germline gives CDR1 MDHEN, CDR2 SYDVKM. The CDR3 has 15 residues. CDR3 DNA sequence: TGTGCCAGCAGTTTCTCGGGACTAGCAGGAAACGAGCAGTACTTC. It translates to CASSFSGLAGNEQYF.

The genes are TRBV18 and TRBJ2-7, with 12 bases aligning to TRBD2. The CDR3 spans 17 residues. Germline V CDR1 and CDR2: KGHSH, LQKENI. V gave up 3 bases and J gave up 7 bases; unmatched junction bases: 13. CDR3 nucleotide sequence: TGTGCCAGCTCACCGCCGGGACTAGCGGGTGGGGCTGGGGAGCAGTACTTC. Translation gives CASSPPGLAGGAGEQYF.

This clone appeared a single time. The genes are TRBV18 and TRBJ2-7; possible D gene TRBD1, 6 bases. V was trimmed by 6 bases and J by 3 bases, leaving 15 bases between them. This CDR3 region has 14 residues. Germline V gene lookup returns CDR1 KGHSH and CDR2 LQKENI. The CDR3 sequence is CASSPRTEGYEQYF. The CDR3 DNA reads as TGTGCCAGCTCGCCGAGGACAGAGGGCTACGAGCAGTACTTC.

The chain uses TRBV28 and TRBJ1-1, with TRBD1 identical over 7 bases. Germline V gives CDR1 MDHEN, CDR2 SYDVKM. The CDR3 runs to 13 residues. With V trimmed by 8 bases and J by 7 bases, 10 bases remained unmatched. The DNA of the CDR3 is TGTGCCAGCGGAGGGGGCCGGTACCTTGAAGCTTTCTTT. This codes for CASGGGRYLEAFF. Combining the CDR3 with reference TRBV28 and TRBJ1-1 gives the whole variable domain DVKVTQSSRYLVKRTGEKVFLECVQDMDHENMFWYRQDPGLGLRLIYFSYDVKMKEKGDIPEGYSVSREKKERFSLILESASTNQTSMYLCASGGGRYLEAFFGQGTRLTVV.

This chain links TRBV30 with TRBJ1-4; 9 bases agree with TRBD1. Germline trimming cut 0 bases from V and 6 bases from J; bases unmatched to any gene: 2. Germline V gene data show CDR1 as GTSNPN and CDR2 as SVGIG (reference sequence). CDR3 size: 14 residues. The CDR3, as DNA: TGTGCCTGGAGTGTAACAGGGGGCGATGAAAAACTGTTTTTT. This sequence encodes CAWSVTGGDEKLFF. Drawing the rest from reference TRBV30 and TRBJ1-4, the complete variable domain is SQTIHQWPATLVQPVGSPLSLECTVEGTSNPNLYWYRQAAGRGLQLLFYSVGIGQISSEVPQNLSASRPQDRQFILSSKKLLLSDSGFYLCAWSVTGGDEKLFFGSGTQLSVL.

The V and J genes are TRBV28 and TRBJ1-1; 12 positions match TRBD1. This CDR3 region has 17 residues. CDR1 and CDR2 from the germline V gene are MDHEN and SYDVKM. Losses at the gene ends were 5 bases for V and 4 bases for J; bases not matched to a gene: 11. DNA for the CDR3: TGTGCCAGCAGTACCCGGGACAGGGGGCCCCGGAGCACTGAAGCTTTCTTT. Protein sequence: CASSTRDRGPRSTEAFF.

This clone was found once. This sequence joins TRBV5-5 and TRBJ2-7; TRBD2 matches 10 bases. The CDR3 sequence is 14 residues long. V lost 3 bases to trimming and J lost 5 bases; unmatched junction nucleotides: 5. CDR1 SGHKS and CDR2 YYEKEE come from the germline V gene (reference sequence). CDR3 in DNA: TGTGCCAGCAGCTACCTAGCGGGAGTAAACGAGCAGTACTTC. Translated, it gives CASSYLAGVNEQYF.

V gene TRBV10-3 combines with J gene TRBJ2-1; D might be TRBD2 (6 bases). V lost 2 bases and J lost 3, with 14 bases in between. Germline CDR1 reads ENHRY; CDR2 reads SYGVKD. This CDR3 region has 16 residues. CDR3 nucleotides: TGTGCCATCAGTGAGGGGGCGGGACGGGGCTACAATGAGCAGTTCTTC. Its translation: CAISEGAGRGYNEQFF.

This clone was counted only a few times. The V call is TRBV30, the J call TRBJ2-7; 10 nucleotides line up with TRBD1. The CDR3 consists of 12 residues. After removal of 5 bases from V and 9 bases from J, the junction contained 7 bases not matched to a gene. Germline CDR1 GTSNPN, CDR2 SVGIG (reference sequence). CDR3 region: CAWGTGVFRQYF. The DNA of the CDR3 is TGTGCCTGGGGGACAGGGGTGTTTCGGCAGTACTTC.

The chain carries TRBV28 and TRBJ2-7; TRBD1 might be the D (7 bases). The germline gives CDR1 MDHEN, CDR2 SYDVKM. CDR3 length equals 16 residues. Deletions cut 0 bases from V and 0 bases from J, with 12 bases between. This CDR3 is CASSLWQGGDSYEQYF. The CDR3 nucleotides read TGTGCCAGCAGTTTATGGCAGGGGGGAGACTCCTACGAGCAGTACTTC.

Regarding this clone: Other DNA sequences in the same sample also yield this CDR3. The rearrangement joins TRBV18 to TRBJ2-7; 11 bases align to TRBD1. J gave up 0 bases and V 3 bases, and 1 base lay outside the gene matches. This CDR3 is 15 amino acids long. CDR1 is KGHSH and CDR2 is LQKENI in the germline V gene. The CDR3 reads CASSPGTGGSYEQYF. As DNA, the CDR3 is TGTGCCAGCTCACCCGGGACAGGGGGCTCCTACGAGCAGTACTTC.